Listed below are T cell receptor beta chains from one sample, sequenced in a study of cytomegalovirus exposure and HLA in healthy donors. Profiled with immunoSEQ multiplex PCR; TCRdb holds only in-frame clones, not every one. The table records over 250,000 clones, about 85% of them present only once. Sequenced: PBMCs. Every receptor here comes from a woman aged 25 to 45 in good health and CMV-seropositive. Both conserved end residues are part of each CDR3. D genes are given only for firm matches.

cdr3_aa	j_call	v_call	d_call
CASSQEVTWNTEAFF	TRBJ1-1	TRBV4-3	-
CASSLMGGGELFF	TRBJ2-2	TRBV7-6	-
CASSSQTGQGTEAFF	TRBJ1-1	TRBV5-4	-
CATSDGSSYEQYF	TRBJ2-7	TRBV7-6	-
CASSQVQGSSGNTIYF	TRBJ1-3	TRBV14	-
CASSLWGTGSGYTF	TRBJ1-2	TRBV28	-
CASREGYEQYF	TRBJ2-7	TRBV5-1	TRBD2
CASSLLLETQYF	TRBJ2-5	TRBV28	-
CASSFGQGWKAEAFF	TRBJ1-1	TRBV5-6	TRBD1
CASSLDPGQGLLGQYF	TRBJ2-7	TRBV7-3	TRBD1
CAISESQQPQHF	TRBJ1-5	TRBV10-3	-
CASSQDRTSGALGEQFF	TRBJ2-1	TRBV4-3	TRBD2
CASSPDSVEWDSPLHF	TRBJ1-6	TRBV28	-
CASSSTGAGNQPQHF	TRBJ1-5	TRBV5-6	-
CSVVGNGNGYTF	TRBJ1-2	TRBV29-1	-
CASSFAGVNEQFF	TRBJ2-1	TRBV5-4	TRBD2
CAWNRGGGDTQYF	TRBJ2-3	TRBV30	-
CASRKLRGPTYEQYF	TRBJ2-7	TRBV7-9	TRBD1
CASSASMETQYF	TRBJ2-5	TRBV25-1	-
CASSQSAVSSGNTIYF	TRBJ1-3	TRBV4-3	-
CASSPGTSSNQPQHF	TRBJ1-5	TRBV5-1	-
CASSFETGFLNTEAFF	TRBJ1-1	TRBV6-5	TRBD1
CASSFIRREERYNEQFF	TRBJ2-1	TRBV28	TRBD2
CASSLGLSGNTIYF	TRBJ1-3	TRBV11-2	-
CASQQGMGYTF	TRBJ1-2	TRBV7-9	-
CASSQVLGNSGNTIYF	TRBJ1-3	TRBV4-3	-
CASSPDRGPPRTGELFF	TRBJ2-2	TRBV18	TRBD1
CASSLAASGDYEQYF	TRBJ2-7	TRBV7-6	TRBD2
CATSSTGYQPQHF	TRBJ1-5	TRBV15	-
CASSSRRQQFSGANVLTF	TRBJ2-6	TRBV28	-
CASKDRGSGTNEKLFF	TRBJ1-4	TRBV6-6	TRBD1
CASIQPGQGYNEQFF	TRBJ2-1	TRBV19	TRBD1
CASSPPRGGQETQYF	TRBJ2-5	TRBV18	-
CASSIPPGNYGYTF	TRBJ1-2	TRBV19	-
CASSLGQAYYGYTF	TRBJ1-2	TRBV5-6	-
CAISDLAGGTDTQYF	TRBJ2-3	TRBV10-3	TRBD2
CASSLTAEVGTEAFF	TRBJ1-1	TRBV5-1	-
CASSLGVIPYEQYF	TRBJ2-7	TRBV7-3	-
CASSLAPYEQYF	TRBJ2-7	TRBV28	-
CAWSPGSNTEAFF	TRBJ1-1	TRBV30	-
CASSVLSTDTQYF	TRBJ2-3	TRBV9	-